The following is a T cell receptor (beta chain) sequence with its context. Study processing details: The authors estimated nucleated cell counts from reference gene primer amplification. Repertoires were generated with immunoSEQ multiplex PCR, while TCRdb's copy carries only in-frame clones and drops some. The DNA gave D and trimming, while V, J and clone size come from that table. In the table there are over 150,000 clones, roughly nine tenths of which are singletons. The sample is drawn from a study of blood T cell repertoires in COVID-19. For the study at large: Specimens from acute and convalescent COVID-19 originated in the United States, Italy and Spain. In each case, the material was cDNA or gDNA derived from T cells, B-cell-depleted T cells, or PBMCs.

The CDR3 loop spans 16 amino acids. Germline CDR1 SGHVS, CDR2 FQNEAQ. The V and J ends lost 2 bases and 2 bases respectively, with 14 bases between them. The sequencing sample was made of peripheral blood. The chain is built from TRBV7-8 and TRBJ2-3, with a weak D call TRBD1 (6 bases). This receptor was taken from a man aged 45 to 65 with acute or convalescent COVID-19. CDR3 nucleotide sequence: TGTGCCAGCAGCTTATTAGCCGGACAGAACACAGATACGCAGTATTTT. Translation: CASSLLAGQNTDTQYF.